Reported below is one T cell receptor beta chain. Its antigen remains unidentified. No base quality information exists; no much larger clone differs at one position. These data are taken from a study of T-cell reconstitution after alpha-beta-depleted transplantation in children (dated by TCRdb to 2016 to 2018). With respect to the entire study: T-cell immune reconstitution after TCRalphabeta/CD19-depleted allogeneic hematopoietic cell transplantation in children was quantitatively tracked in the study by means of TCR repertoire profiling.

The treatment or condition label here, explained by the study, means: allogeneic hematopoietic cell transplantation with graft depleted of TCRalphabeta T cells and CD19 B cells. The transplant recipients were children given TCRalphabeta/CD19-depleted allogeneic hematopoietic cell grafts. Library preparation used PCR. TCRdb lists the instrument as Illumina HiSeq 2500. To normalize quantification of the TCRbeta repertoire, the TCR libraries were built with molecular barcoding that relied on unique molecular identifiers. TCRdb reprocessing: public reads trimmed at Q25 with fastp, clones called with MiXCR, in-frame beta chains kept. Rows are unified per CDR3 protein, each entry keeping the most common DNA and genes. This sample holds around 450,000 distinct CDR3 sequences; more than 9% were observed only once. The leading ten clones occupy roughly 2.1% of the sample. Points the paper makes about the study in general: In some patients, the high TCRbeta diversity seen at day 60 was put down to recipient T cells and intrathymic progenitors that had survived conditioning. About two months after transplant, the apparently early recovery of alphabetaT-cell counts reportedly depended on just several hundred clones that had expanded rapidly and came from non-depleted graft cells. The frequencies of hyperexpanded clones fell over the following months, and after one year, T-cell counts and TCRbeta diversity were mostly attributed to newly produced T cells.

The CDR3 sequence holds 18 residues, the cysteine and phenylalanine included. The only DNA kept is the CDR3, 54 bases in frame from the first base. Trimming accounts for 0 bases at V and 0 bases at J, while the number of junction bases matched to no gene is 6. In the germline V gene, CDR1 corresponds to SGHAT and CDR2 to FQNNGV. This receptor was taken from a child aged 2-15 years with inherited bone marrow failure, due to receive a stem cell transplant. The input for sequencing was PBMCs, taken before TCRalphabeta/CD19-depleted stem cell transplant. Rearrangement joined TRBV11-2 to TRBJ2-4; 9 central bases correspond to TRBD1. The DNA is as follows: TGTGCCAGCAGCTTAGATAGGGGACAGGGTCCAGCCAAAAACATTCAGTACTTC. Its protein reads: CASSLDRGQGPAKNIQYF.